This T cell receptor (beta chain) came from a study of shared clonotypes between healthy human individuals. Study-wide results and limits: Larger richness was generally estimated for naive than memory subsets.

In regard to this clone: Its antigen remains unidentified.

The CDR3 extends over 14 amino acids. V lost 3 bases and J 7 bases, leaving 15 bases between the germline ends. Germline values: CDR1 MNHNS, CDR2 SASEGT. Running of the assay took place at deep level. Sequencing used immunoSEQ multiplex PCR; TCRdb keeps in-frame clones, though not all of them. The sample comprises 2,500,000 or so clones, over 85% of which are singletons, and approximately 0.36% rests with the top ten. Sequenced sample: naive CD4+ T cells from PBMCs. The subset: CD45RA+ positively selected. The sequence was obtained from a man aged 18 to 29 in good health. Some clones in this sample may be carry-over from other donors' samples. The chain combines TRBV6-1 with TRBJ1-2, with D possibly matching TRBD1 (6 bases). CDR3 sequence (DNA): TGTGCCAGCAGTGAGGATAGGGGGGGAGGTGGCTACACCTTC. Translated: CASSEDRGGGGYTF.